The 30 T cell receptor beta chains given below trace back to one sample, sequenced in a study of T cell repertoires in cytomegalovirus infection. Antigen specificity for these receptors is unknown. MiXCR, applied by TCRdb to the reads, yields one record per CDR3 protein. Of 750,000 to 900,000 distinct CDR3 sequences listed, approximately 32% are singletons. The starting material was cultured CD8+ T cells from PBMCs, obtained from culture after CMV antigen stimulation. The receptors shown here come from a human donor in good health (CMV status not recorded). Some clones in this sample may be carry-over from other donors' samples.

Concerning this clonotype: A read error may be the cause here, since a much bigger clone is one base away. The rearrangement links TRBV7-2 to TRBJ1-4; D is uncertain. CDR3 size: 13 residues. CDR1 and CDR2 (germline): SGHTA, FQGNSA. The CDR3 region has the DNA TGTGCCAGCAGGCCATTGGGAGACGAAAATCTGTTTTTT. Its protein is CASRPLGDENLFF. The full variable domain, its missing parts supplied by reference TRBV7-2 and TRBJ1-4, is GAGVSQSPSNKVTEKGKDVELRCDPISGHTALYWYRQSLGQGLEFLIYFQGNSAPDKSGLPSDRFSAERTGGSVSTLTIQRTQQEDSAVYLCASRPLGDENLFFGSGTQLSVL.

In this sample, this clonotype turned up a few times. V usage is TRBV10-3 and J usage is TRBJ1-1; D call uncertain. Deletions cut 3 bases from V and 1 base from J, with 9 bases between. The CDR3 has 14 residues. Germline V gene data show CDR1 as ENHRY and CDR2 as SYGVKD. The CDR3 here is CAISELGTNTEAFF. CDR3 nucleotides: TGTGCCATCAGTGAACTGGGAACGAACACTGAAGCTTTCTTT.

This clonotype was observed a few times. The chain recombines TRBV7-8 with TRBJ2-2, with D possibly being TRBD2 (5 bases). Trimming removed 1 base from V and 4 bases from J, with 13 bases in between. CDR3 length equals 16 residues. Per the germline V gene, CDR1 is SGHVS and CDR2 is FQNEAQ. Here the CDR3 reads CASSLGGKGGTGELFF. CDR3 DNA sequence: TGTGCCAGCAGCTTAGGAGGGAAAGGCGGCACCGGGGAGCTGTTTTTT.

This sequence joins TRBV20-1 and TRBJ2-5, with TRBD2 matching 7 bases. V lost 6 bases to trimming and J lost 9 bases; unmatched junction nucleotides: 13. Germline V gives CDR1 DFQATT, CDR2 SNEGSKA (reference sequence). CDR3 length equals 13 residues. The CDR3 region is CSASGARQGAQYF. CDR3 nucleotides: TGCAGTGCAAGCGGGGCGCGCCAAGGGGCCCAGTACTTC.

The rearrangement links TRBV12-3 or TRBV12-4 to TRBJ2-7, with D perhaps matching TRBD1 (5 bases). The CDR3 has 15 amino acids. The V end lost 1 base, the J end lost 0 bases, and 10 bases lay between the germline ends. In DNA, the CDR3 is TGTGCCAGCAGTTTAGGACAGCTAGACTCCTACGAGCAGTACTTC. It encodes CASSLGQLDSYEQYF.

The J gene is TRBJ2-3, the V gene TRBV5-8; the D gene is possibly TRBD1 (5 bases). The CDR3 covers 15 residues. The V end lost 2 bases, the J end lost 2 bases, and 12 bases lay between the germline ends. CDR1 and CDR2 from the germline V gene are SGHTS and YDEGEE. The CDR3 sequence is CASSFLTESTDTQYF. CDR3 nucleotide sequence: TGTGCCAGCAGCTTTCTGACAGAGTCCACAGATACGCAGTATTTT. Combining the CDR3 with reference TRBV5-8 and TRBJ2-3 gives the whole variable domain EAGVTQSPTHLIKTRGQQATLRCSPISGHTSVYWYQQALGLGLQFLLWYDEGEERNRGNFPPRFSGRQFPNYSSELNVNALELEDSALYLCASSFLTESTDTQYFGPGTRLTVL.

This clonotype was observed a few times. The V call is TRBV13, the J call TRBJ2-1, with D possibly matching TRBD1 (6 bases). With 10 bases removed from V and 1 base from J, the gap between germline ends came to 11 bases. Germline V gene data show CDR1 as PRHDT and CDR2 as FYEKMQ (reference sequence). The CDR3 contains 13 residues. The CDR3 sequence: CATEGGSYNEQFF. The CDR3, as DNA: TGTGCCACCGAAGGGGGTTCCTACAATGAGCAGTTCTTC.

This clonotype was seen ten or more times. The chain joins TRBV7-2 to TRBJ1-3; D is uncertain. Germline loops: CDR1 SGHTA, CDR2 FQGNSA. The CDR3 totals 17 residues. V lost 1 base, J lost 4 bases, and 17 bases lay in between. The CDR3 coding sequence is TGTGCCAGCAGCTTAGTTGTGAGGGTCTCATCCGGAAACACCATATATTTT. Translated, it gives CASSLVVRVSSGNTIYF.

This clonotype came up a few times. V and J are TRBV6-5 and TRBJ2-5; 8 bases match TRBD2. Germline V lookup: CDR1 MNHEY, CDR2 SVGAGI. This CDR3 contains 17 residues. The junction had 7 bases not matched to a gene; V was cut back by 0 bases and J by 1 base. CDR3 sequence reads: CASSYSFSGAGQETQYF. In nucleotides, the CDR3 is TGTGCCAGCAGTTACTCCTTTAGCGGGGCTGGCCAAGAGACCCAGTACTTC.

This clonotype was counted between two and nine times. The chain carries TRBV24-1 and TRBJ1-5; no clear D. The germline CDR1 and CDR2 sequences are KGHDR and SFDVKD. V was pared by 7 bases and J by 2 bases, with 11 bases between. The CDR3 totals 14 residues. CDR3 sequence (DNA): TGTGCCACCAGAGGCCGGGGAGGCAATCAGCCCCAGCATTTT. This gives the protein CATRGRGGNQPQHF.

This clonotype was counted between two and nine times. The J gene is TRBJ2-5, the V gene TRBV27, with TRBD2 identical over 7 bases. The germline gives CDR1 MNHEY, CDR2 SMNVEV (reference sequence). This CDR3 has 15 residues. V lost 0 bases to trimming and J lost 2 bases; unmatched junction nucleotides: 3. CDR3 DNA sequence: TGTGCCAGCAGTTTATCGAACGGGGGGCAAGAGACCCAGTACTTC. It encodes CASSLSNGGQETQYF.

The CDR3, as DNA: TGTGCCAGCAGCCCCCCGGGGGCGGATGAAGCTTTCTTT. Translation: CASSPPGADEAFF. The J gene is TRBJ1-1, the V gene TRBV7-9; weak D call: TRBD1 (6 bases). Per germline, CDR1 SEHNR and CDR2 FQNEAQ (reference sequence). The CDR3 loop spans 13 amino acids. Trimming stripped 5 bases from V and 7 bases from J, with 14 bases between.

This clonotype was recorded at least ten times. The V call is TRBV29-1, the J call TRBJ2-5, with D perhaps given as TRBD1 or TRBD2 (5 bases each). This CDR3 is 15 amino acids long. V lost 3 bases to trimming and J lost 4 bases, with 18 bases between them. CDR1 SQVTM and CDR2 ANQGSEA come from the germline V gene. DNA for the CDR3: TGCAGCGTTGAGAGTAGGCTAGCTGGGGGAGAGACCCAGTACTTC. Translated: CSVESRLAGGETQYF.

The rearrangement joins TRBV14 to TRBJ1-4; the D gene is possibly TRBD1 (5 bases). Trimming removed 0 bases at V and 8 bases at J, with 13 bases between. The length of the CDR3 is 15 residues. CDR1 and CDR2 (germline): SGHDN, FVKESK. CDR3 coding DNA: TGTGCCAGCAGCCAAGATTGGGGGTCGTCGGAAAAACTGTTTTTT. As protein: CASSQDWGSSEKLFF.

This clonotype was counted between two and nine times. The chain uses TRBV28 and TRBJ1-1; weak D call: TRBD1 (5 bases). Germline V lookup: CDR1 MDHEN, CDR2 SYDVKM. V shed 8 bases and J shed 1 base, with 20 bases lying between them. This CDR3 contains 16 residues. This CDR3 is CASDKWAREGNTEAFF. DNA for the CDR3: TGTGCCAGCGATAAATGGGCCAGGGAGGGGAACACTGAAGCTTTCTTT.

The V and J genes are TRBV29-1 and TRBJ1-1, with a weak D call TRBD1 (6 bases). CDR3 length: 13 residues. Trimming removed 4 bases at V and 0 bases at J, with 9 bases between. CDR1 SQVTM and CDR2 ANQGSEA come from the germline V gene. The CDR3 nucleotides are TGCAGCGTTGTGGGGGCGATGAACACTGAAGCTTTCTTT. It encodes CSVVGAMNTEAFF.

This clonotype was counted many times. V and J are TRBV27 and TRBJ1-2, with 9 bases that match TRBD1. This CDR3 region has 16 residues. The V segment lost 6 bases and the J segment 4 bases; nucleotides outside the gene matches: 12. Per germline, CDR1 MNHEY and CDR2 SMNVEV (reference sequence). The CDR3: CASRPTHRGPIYGYTF. In DNA, the CDR3 is TGTGCCAGCAGGCCGACTCACAGGGGGCCCATCTATGGCTACACCTTC.

This rearrangement joins TRBV10-2 to TRBJ2-7; TRBD2 matches at 13 bases. The junction had 3 bases not matched to a gene; V was cut back by 8 bases and J by 2 bases. CDR1 and CDR2 (germline): WSHSY, SAAADI. CDR3 length equals 14 residues. The CDR3: CASAGTSGAYEQYF. CDR3 nucleotides: TGCGCCAGCGCCGGGACTAGCGGGGCCTACGAGCAGTACTTC.

Comment on this clonotype: One base away lies a much larger clone, so this may be a sequencing read error. CDR3 DNA: TGTGCCAGCAGCCACAACAGCTATGGCTACACCTTC. This translates into CASSHNSYGYTF. The rearrangement joins TRBV28 to TRBJ1-2, with unresolved D. This CDR3 is built from 12 residues. Trimming pared 6 bases from V and 4 bases from J, leaving 9 bases between. The germline V gene has CDR1 MDHEN and CDR2 SYDVKM.

A few counts support this clonotype. The chain is built from TRBV12-5 and TRBJ1-2; D is undetermined. The V gene lost 3 bases and the J gene lost 4 bases, with 21 bases spanning the gap. The CDR3 is 17 residues long. CDR1 and CDR2 (germline): LGHNT, FRNRAP. DNA for the CDR3: TGTGCTAGTGGTTTTGACGTGGGAATTGGGAGGAGCTATGGCTACACCTTC. This encodes CASGFDVGIGRSYGYTF.

V and J are TRBV27 and TRBJ2-5, with 9 bases that match TRBD1. This CDR3 is built from 14 residues. Germline trimming cut 5 bases from V and 5 bases from J; bases unmatched to any gene: 6. Germline V gene sequence: CDR1 MNHEY, CDR2 SMNVEV (reference sequence). The CDR3 DNA reads TGTGCCAGCAGTCTAGGGACAGGGTGGGAGACCCAGTACTTC. Residues: CASSLGTGWETQYF.

The gene calls are TRBV6-5 and TRBJ2-2, with D tentatively TRBD2 (7 bases). Germline V lookup: CDR1 MNHEY, CDR2 SVGAGI. V lost 0 bases to trimming and J lost 6 bases, with 14 bases between them. CDR3 length: 16 amino acids. CDR3 region: CASSYSPGGLAGELFF. Here the CDR3 DNA reads TGTGCCAGCAGTTACTCGCCGGGGGGCCTGGCCGGGGAGCTGTTTTTT.

The CDR3 nucleotides are TGTGCCAGCGCCACTGGTACGGGGACCACAGATACGCAGTATTTT. It codes for CASATGTGTTDTQYF. The genes are TRBV5-8 and TRBJ2-3; D may be TRBD1 or TRBD2 (5 bases each). Germline loops: CDR1 SGHTS, CDR2 YDEGEE. The V gene lost 7 bases and the J gene lost 2 bases, with 17 bases spanning the gap. CDR3 length: 15 amino acids.

The V call is TRBV7-8, the J call TRBJ2-1; the match to TRBD1 covers 9 bases. Germline V gene lookup returns CDR1 SGHVS and CDR2 FQNEAQ. CDR3 size: 18 residues. Trimming cost V 4 bases and J 5 bases; bases outside gene matches: 15. This chain's CDR3 is CASSSYRRRDRENNEQFF. CDR3 nucleotide sequence: TGTGCCAGCAGCTCCTACAGAAGGAGGGACAGGGAGAACAATGAGCAGTTCTTC. The full variable domain, its missing parts supplied by reference TRBV7-8 and TRBJ2-1, is GAGVSQSPRYKVAKRGQDVALRCDPISGHVSLFWYQQALGQGPEFLTYFQNEAQLDKSGLPSDRFFAERPEGSVSTLKIQRTQQEDSAVYLCASSSYRRRDRENNEQFFGPGTRLTVL.

On this clonotype itself: One junction end does not reproduce the germline sequence, and a read error may be involved. The chain is built from TRBV27 and TRBJ1-1; weak D call: TRBD1 (6 bases). CDR1 and CDR2 (germline): MNHEY, SMNVEV (reference sequence). There are 13 residues in the CDR3. This CDR3 reads CASSISPGTRRLF. CDR3 coding DNA: TGTGCCAGCAGTATATCCCCCGGGACACGGAGACTCTTT.

This chain links TRBV19 with TRBJ2-7, with D possibly being TRBD2 (6 bases). The CDR3 runs to 15 residues. Trimming stripped 3 bases from V and 3 bases from J, with 15 bases between. Germline values: CDR1 LNHDA, CDR2 SQIVND (reference sequence). CDR3 coding DNA: TGTGCCAGTAGTATGGGGACTTCTTCTTACTACGAGCAGTACTTC. Translation: CASSMGTSSYYEQYF.

This clonotype appeared a few times. One end of the junction fails to match germline, which may point to a read error. The V and J genes are TRBV14 and TRBJ1-1; 9 positions agree with TRBD1. Germline CDR1 SGHDN, CDR2 FVKESK. The CDR3 runs 13 residues. For the CDR3, the DNA is TGTGCCAGCAGCCTTTACCGGACAGGGGCACCTATATTT. Encoded protein: CASSLYRTGAPIF.

The V call is TRBV20-1, the J call TRBJ2-3; TRBD2 agrees at 16 bases. The CDR3 totals 17 residues. V gave up 3 bases and J gave up 4 bases; unmatched junction bases: 7. Germline CDR1 and CDR2: DFQATT and SNEGSKA (reference sequence). CDR3 residues: CSASSPGLAGGSDTQYF. The CDR3 DNA reads as TGCAGTGCTAGTTCTCCGGGACTAGCGGGGGGGTCAGATACGCAGTATTTT.

The chain combines TRBV15 with TRBJ2-3, with D perhaps being TRBD1 or TRBD2 (6 bases each). The CDR3 is 16 amino acids. The V gene's germline CDR1 is LNHNV and CDR2 YYDKDF (reference sequence). V shed 0 bases and J shed 1 base, with 11 bases lying between them. CDR3 in DNA: TGTGCCACCAGCAGAGATCCGGGGGCCGGCACAGATACGCAGTATTTT. Its protein is CATSRDPGAGTDTQYF.

The rearrangement uses TRBV5-1 and TRBJ2-7; possible D gene TRBD2, 6 bases. Trimming shortened V by 5 bases and J by 5 bases, and 17 bases separated the two germline ends. CDR1 and CDR2 from the germline V gene are SGHRS and YFSETQ. CDR3 size: 14 residues. CDR3 protein: CASREGPDFDEQYF. DNA of the CDR3: TGCGCCAGCAGGGAGGGACCGGACTTTGACGAGCAGTACTTC.